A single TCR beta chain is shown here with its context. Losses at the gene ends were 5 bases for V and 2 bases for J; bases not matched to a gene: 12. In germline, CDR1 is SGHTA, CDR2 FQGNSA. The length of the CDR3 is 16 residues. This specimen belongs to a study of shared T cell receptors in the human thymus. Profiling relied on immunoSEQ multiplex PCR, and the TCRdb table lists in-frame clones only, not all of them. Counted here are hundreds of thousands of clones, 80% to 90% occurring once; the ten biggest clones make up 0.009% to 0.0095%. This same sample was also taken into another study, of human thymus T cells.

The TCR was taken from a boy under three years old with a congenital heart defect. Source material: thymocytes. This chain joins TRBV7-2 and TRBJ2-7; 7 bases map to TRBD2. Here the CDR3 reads CASSVTSVQRPYEQYF. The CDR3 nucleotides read TGTGCCAGCAGCGTAACTAGCGTTCAGCGCCCCTACGAGCAGTACTTC.